This T cell receptor (beta chain) was retrieved from a study of T cell responses to AZD1222 COVID-19 vaccine. A note on this clone: Its target is not known. The sample holds other DNA sequences that translate to the same CDR3.

Study-level findings and limits: Repertoire sampling occurred only after the peak T cell response. Regions 160-218 and 743-854 dominated among vaccine-associated CD4 TCRs spanning spike.

Some clones are missing from TCRdb's copy, which holds only in-frame ones; the method was immunoSEQ multiplex PCR. The table has about 92,000 clones, about 91% seen once. Germline CDR1 and CDR2: LNHDA and SQIVND (reference sequence). The V end was cut by 0 bases, the J end by 0 bases, with 5 bases between. The CDR3 length is 15 residues. This specimen consisted of peripheral blood, obtained on day 0 of MenACWY control vaccination. The sequence came from an adult in good health. This sequence joins TRBV19 and TRBJ1-4; D not resolved. CDR3 in DNA: TGTGCCAGTAGTATAGACGGGGCAACTAATGAAAAACTGTTTTTT. It yields the protein CASSIDGATNEKLFF.